This TCR beta chain was documented in a study of T cells in localized non-small cell lung cancer. This table comes from immunoSEQ multiplex PCR, and its TCRdb copy is limited to in-frame clones, with some not included. The table includes approximately 100,000 clones, under 95% detected once. Note on this clone: The antigen is undetermined.

The CDR3 totals 14 residues. Germline V gene data show CDR1 as MNHNY and CDR2 as SVGAGI (reference sequence). V lost 2 bases, J lost 1 base, and 8 bases lay in between. Findings and limits, study-wide: Among blood samples, higher T cell density accompanied longer overall survival. Uninvolved adjacent lung showed peak T cell clonality, exceeding tumor. Paired adjacent lung recovered a median approximately 62 of the top 100 tumor clones. Sequence data derive from only one tumor region, so heterogeneity remains possible.

The sequenced sample was PBMCs, obtained before any cancer treatment. The TCR originated in a woman aged 40 to 75 with stage II squamous cell lung carcinoma. The chain couples TRBV6-6 to TRBJ1-1; tentative D call: TRBD1 (6 bases). CDR3 loop: CASSYQGGNTEAFF. The DNA for the CDR3 is TGTGCCAGCAGTTACCAAGGGGGGAACACTGAAGCTTTCTTT.